The 18 T cell receptor beta chains below were found in one sample sequenced in a study of T cell responses to AZD1222 COVID-19 vaccine. Generated by immunoSEQ multiplex PCR, the TCRdb table keeps only in-frame clones and is missing some. Counted here are approximately 100,000 clones, more than 85% occurring once; the ten biggest clones make up approximately 1.2%. The material sequenced was peripheral blood, taken on day 0 of AZD1222 vaccination. These receptors were obtained from an adult in good health.

The J gene is TRBJ1-4, the V gene TRBV18; possible D gene TRBD1, 6 bases. Germline loops: CDR1 KGHSH, CDR2 LQKENI. V lost 0 bases and J 6 bases, leaving 11 bases between the germline ends. The CDR3 is 15 residues long. CDR3 coding DNA: TGTGCCAGCTCACCACCCCAGGGGCCCCATGAAAAACTGTTTTTT. It is translated as CASSPPQGPHEKLFF.

The genes are TRBV6-5 and TRBJ1-1; D is unclear. The germline V gene encodes CDR1 MNHEY and CDR2 SVGAGI. With 6 bases removed from V and 4 bases from J, the gap between germline ends came to 9 bases. The CDR3 length is 12 residues. The CDR3 nucleotides read TGTGCCAGCAGGGAGAAACGCACTGAAGCTTTCTTT. Amino acid sequence: CASREKRTEAFF.

The CDR3 sequence: CASSVRPGQVGSYNSPLHF. In DNA, the CDR3 is TGTGCCAGCAGCGTTCGCCCGGGACAGGTCGGTTCCTATAATTCACCCCTCCACTTT. The rearrangement uses TRBV3-1 (or the pseudogene TRBV3-2) and TRBJ1-6; 8 positions agree with TRBD1. Unmatched junction bases numbered 13, after V lost 5 bases and J lost 1 base. The CDR3 totals 19 residues. The germline gives CDR1 LGHDT, CDR2 YNNKEL (reference sequence).

The chain carries TRBV3-1 (or the pseudogene TRBV3-2) and TRBJ2-2; perhaps TRBD2 as D (5 bases). Germline CDR1 is LGHDT and CDR2 is YNNKEL (reference sequence). Trimming removed 9 bases at V and 0 bases at J, with 14 bases between. This CDR3 spans 15 amino acids. The CDR3 sequence is CASGREKSNTGELFF. The CDR3 DNA reads as TGTGCCAGTGGAAGGGAGAAGTCGAACACCGGGGAGCTGTTTTTT.

J is TRBJ2-1 and V is TRBV5-1; 14 bases are a match to TRBD2. CDR3 length: 15 residues. Germline V gives CDR1 SGHRS, CDR2 YFSETQ. The V segment lost 4 bases and the J segment 7 bases; nucleotides outside the gene matches: 4. CDR3 nucleotide sequence: TGCGCCAGCAGCCTGGGACTAGCGGGAGTTAATGAGCAGTTCTTC. Translation: CASSLGLAGVNEQFF.

The CDR3 reads CASSSRPSNQPQHF. The CDR3 DNA follows: TGTGCCAGCAGTTCCAGGCCGAGCAATCAGCCCCAGCATTTT. The chain uses TRBV6-5 and TRBJ1-5; D remains unclear. Trimming pared 4 bases from V and 1 base from J, leaving 8 bases between. The length of the CDR3 is 14 residues. Germline CDR1 is MNHEY and CDR2 is SVGAGI.

This chain joins TRBV7-2 and TRBJ1-5, with 7 bases matching TRBD1. Per the germline V gene, CDR1 is SGHTA and CDR2 is FQGNSA. Unmatched junction bases numbered 4, after V lost 1 base and J lost 4 bases. The CDR3 extends over 15 amino acids. CDR3 amino acids: CASSLVGGSNQPQHF. The CDR3 nucleotides are TGTGCCAGCAGCTTAGTAGGGGGCTCTAATCAGCCCCAGCATTTT.

The J gene is TRBJ1-1, the V gene TRBV2; possibly TRBD1 for D (6 bases). CDR1 and CDR2 (germline): SNHLY, FYNNEI. Trimming shortened V by 7 bases and J by 0 bases, and 18 bases separated the two germline ends. CDR3 size: 16 residues. CDR3 region: CASTTGGATVNTEAFF. In DNA, the CDR3 is TGTGCCAGCACGACGGGGGGGGCAACAGTGAACACTGAAGCTTTCTTT.

This chain connects TRBV21-1 to TRBJ1-5; TRBD1 reflects the table's D call only, with no check against the DNA. TRBV21-1 is described as a pseudogene. The CDR3 loop spans 17 amino acids. CDR3 protein: CASSIEPGTGEPQPQHF. The CDR3, as DNA: TGTGCCAGCAGCATCGAGCCCGGGACAGGGGAACCTCAGCCCCAGCATTTT.

The chain joins TRBV19 to TRBJ2-3; TRBD2 might be the D (6 bases). This CDR3 has 15 residues. Germline V gives CDR1 LNHDA, CDR2 SQIVND (reference sequence). Trimming shortened V by 6 bases and J by 0 bases, and 13 bases separated the two germline ends. CDR3 nucleotides: TGTGCCAGTAGCCCGCGGGGACTTAGCACAGATACGCAGTATTTT. Translated: CASSPRGLSTDTQYF.

The V gene is TRBV7-9, the J gene TRBJ1-1, with a tentative D call TRBD1 (6 bases). Trimming cost V 0 bases and J 5 bases, with 10 bases left between them. The CDR3 covers 14 residues. Germline V gene data show CDR1 as SEHNR and CDR2 as FQNEAQ (reference sequence). The CDR3 region has the DNA TGTGCCAGCAGCTTAGCGCAAGGGGGAACTGAAGCTTTCTTT. Translation: CASSLAQGGTEAFF.

The chain combines TRBV12-5 with TRBJ1-2, with D unresolved. CDR3 length: 13 amino acids. Per the germline V gene, CDR1 is LGHNT and CDR2 is FRNRAP. The V gene lost 7 bases and the J gene lost 4 bases, with 13 bases spanning the gap. The CDR3 region has the DNA TGTGCTAGTGCCATTGGGTCCGTCTATGGCTACACCTTC. This translates into CASAIGSVYGYTF.

This chain links TRBV7-3 with TRBJ2-6; D may correspond to TRBD1 or TRBD2 (5 bases each). Germline V CDR1 and CDR2: SGHTA, FQGTGA. V lost 7 bases, J lost 1 base, and 11 bases lay in between. This CDR3 contains 15 residues. The CDR3 sequence is CASNEGRSGANVLTF. CDR3 nucleotide sequence: TGTGCCAGCAATGAGGGGCGTTCTGGGGCCAACGTCCTGACTTTC.

The chain recombines TRBV5-1 with TRBJ1-1; 7 bases line up with TRBD1. The CDR3 has 14 residues. Per the germline V gene, CDR1 is SGHRS and CDR2 is YFSETQ. Trimming at V came to 4 bases and at J to 4 bases, leaving 7 bases not matched to a gene. CDR3: CASSQTQGGTEAFF. The CDR3 nucleotides read TGCGCCAGCAGCCAAACCCAGGGGGGCACTGAAGCTTTCTTT.

The chain combines TRBV7-2 with TRBJ2-7; 10 nucleotides match TRBD2. J was trimmed by 3 bases and V by 1 base; bases with no gene match: 6. Germline-derived CDR1 and CDR2 are SGHTA and FQGNSA. The CDR3 loop spans 16 amino acids. This CDR3 is CASSLVSGGLHYEQYF. The CDR3 region has the DNA TGTGCCAGCAGCTTAGTTAGCGGGGGGCTGCACTACGAGCAGTACTTC.

The V and J genes are TRBV5-1 and TRBJ1-1, with a possible D match to TRBD1 (6 bases). There are 15 residues in the CDR3. Germline CDR1 SGHRS, CDR2 YFSETQ. V was cut by 0 bases and J by 4 bases, with 13 bases left in between. In DNA, the CDR3 is TGCGCCAGCAGCTTGGACCCAGGGGTAAGCACTGAAGCTTTCTTT. Protein sequence: CASSLDPGVSTEAFF.

The chain joins TRBV24-1 to TRBJ2-7, with D perhaps TRBD1 (6 bases). Germline-derived CDR1 and CDR2 are KGHDR and SFDVKD. Trimming took off 5 bases at V and 6 bases at J, with 16 bases between the two ends. This CDR3 comprises 14 residues. CDR3 in DNA: TGTGCCACCAGTGCCCCAGGGGAGTATTCCGAGCAGTACTTC. This codes for CATSAPGEYSEQYF.

This rearrangement joins TRBV5-6 to TRBJ2-2; 11 nucleotides agree with TRBD2. In germline, CDR1 is SGHDT, CDR2 YYEEEE. V dropped 1 base and J dropped 7; count of bases not matched to a gene: 6. CDR3 length equals 16 residues. The CDR3 bases are TGTGCCAGCAGCTTGTTAGCGGGAGGGCATGGCGGGGAGCTGTTTTTT. Its protein is CASSLLAGGHGGELFF.